Shown below are 3 T cell receptor beta chains from a single sample sequenced in a study of blood T cell repertoires in COVID-19. Method: immunoSEQ multiplex PCR; TCRdb's copy keeps in-frame clones and lacks some. This table holds about 320,000 clones, 65% to 90% found once. The specimen was peripheral blood. The receptor set was obtained from a human donor in a cohort sampled during active COVID-19.

The chain couples TRBV5-1 to TRBJ2-2, with unresolved D. This CDR3 has 16 amino acids. Germline V gene lookup returns CDR1 SGHRS and CDR2 YFSETQ. V shed 4 bases and J shed 6 bases, with 19 bases lying between them. The CDR3 DNA reads TGCGCCAGCAGCCTCAGGTCGTCGTATCTTTCCGGGGAGCTGTTTTTT. Its translation: CASSLRSSYLSGELFF. The whole variable domain, filled in from reference TRBV5-1 and TRBJ2-2, reads KAGVTQTPRYLIKTRGQQVTLSCSPISGHRSVSWYQQTPGQGLQFLFEYFSETQRNKGNFPGRFSGRQFSNSRSEMNVSTLELGDSALYLCASSLRSSYLSGELFFGEGSRLTVL.

The rearrangement joins TRBV25-1 to TRBJ2-2; D may be TRBD1 (6 bases). The CDR3 is 15 residues long. Germline-derived CDR1 and CDR2 are MGHDK and SYGVNS. Trimming pared 2 bases from V and 3 bases from J, leaving 10 bases between. CDR3 DNA: TGTGCCAGCAGTGAAGTACACAGGGACACCGGGGAGCTGTTTTTT. Translating it yields CASSEVHRDTGELFF.

The chain joins TRBV5-6 to TRBJ2-3; maybe TRBD2 (6 bases). In germline, CDR1 is SGHDT, CDR2 YYEEEE. This CDR3 region has 14 residues. The V and J ends lost 4 bases and 8 bases respectively, with 17 bases between them. Written as DNA, the CDR3 is TGTGCCAGCAGCCAGGGACTCCGCTCTCCTACGCAGTATTTT. Its translation: CASSQGLRSPTQYF.